The 26 T cell receptor beta chains below all came from one sample that was sequenced in a study of CD8 T cells in Susac syndrome. An input of roughly 0.5 to 1 ug of RNA was subjected to reverse transcription using random hexamers. One entry per CDR3 protein results from TCRdb running MiXCR on the immunoSEQ multiplex PCR reads. Among some 120,000 distinct CDR3 sequences, less than 95% were seen once, and the ten largest hold approximately 0.12%. Sequencing was done on a sample of CD8+ T cells from PBMCs. The receptors stem from a human donor in good health.

Of note for this clonotype: One end of the junction does not line up with germline, which may come from a read error. This sequence joins TRBV12-3 or TRBV12-4 and TRBJ2-7, with 11 bases identical to TRBD2. The CDR3 is made up of 14 amino acids. This chain's CDR3 is CASSLAGGRNEQYF. The DNA for the CDR3 is TGTGCCAGCAGTCTAGCGGGGGGACGCAACGAGCAGTACTTC.

This chain uses TRBV4-3 with TRBJ2-1; TRBD2 matches at 8 bases. Per germline, CDR1 LGHNA and CDR2 YSLEER. Unmatched junction bases numbered 7, after V lost 1 base and J lost 8 bases. This CDR3 has 15 amino acids. CDR3 sequence: CASSQGGGPWDEQFF. CDR3 coding DNA: TGCGCCAGCAGCCAAGGCGGGGGGCCGTGGGATGAGCAGTTCTTC.

J is TRBJ2-1 and V is TRBV2, with D unclear. This CDR3 is built from 15 residues. Germline V lookup: CDR1 SNHLY, CDR2 FYNNEI. Trimming left V 4 bases short and J 0 bases short, with 10 bases between. CDR3 region: CASSVRPSSYNEQFF. In DNA form, the CDR3 reads TGTGCCAGCAGTGTTCGGCCGAGCTCCTACAATGAGCAGTTCTTC.

CDR3 residues: CASSRDRHGYTF. The CDR3 DNA reads TGTGCCAGCAGCCGCGACAGGCATGGCTACACCTTC. The V call is TRBV7-2, the J call TRBJ1-2; TRBD1 is a possible D gene (6 bases). The CDR3 is 12 amino acids. V lost 5 bases to trimming and J lost 6 bases, with 10 bases between them. Looked up from germline, CDR1 is SGHTA and CDR2 is FQGNSA.

J is TRBJ1-5 and V is TRBV29-1; TRBD1 matches at 8 bases. V trimming: 8 bases; J trimming: 2 bases; junction bases outside the gene matches: 8. Germline V gene lookup returns CDR1 SQVTM and CDR2 ANQGSEA. The length of the CDR3 is 14 residues. CDR3 bases: TGCAGCATAGGACAGGGTTCGGGCAATCAGCCCCAGCATTTT. It specifies CSIGQGSGNQPQHF. Based on the CDR3 plus reference TRBV29-1 and TRBJ1-5, the full variable domain is SAVISQKPSRDICQRGTSLTIQCQVDSQVTMMFWYRQQPGQSLTLIATANQGSEATYESGFVIDKFPISRPNLTFSTLTVSNMSPEDSSIYLCSIGQGSGNQPQHFGDGTRLSIL.

This clonotype has only a few counts. The chain employs TRBV6-1 and TRBJ1-5, with D unresolved. CDR1 and CDR2 (germline): MNHNS, SASEGT. V was clipped by 2 bases and J by 5 bases, with 1 base between them. This CDR3 region has 11 residues. CDR3 sequence (DNA): TGTGCCAGCAGTGAACATCAGCCCCAGCATTTT. The encoded protein is CASSEHQPQHF.

The gene calls are TRBV7-9 and TRBJ1-4; D remains ambiguous. Trimming removed 8 bases at V and 7 bases at J, with 17 bases between. The CDR3 extends over 14 amino acids. CDR1 and CDR2 (germline): SEHNR, FQNEAQ (reference sequence). The CDR3 DNA reads as TGTGCCAGCGCACCAAGGGTGGTTGGTGAAAAACTGTTTTTT. This gives the protein CASAPRVVGEKLFF.

The rearrangement uses TRBV29-1 and TRBJ1-6; 7 positions match TRBD1. CDR1 and CDR2 (germline): SQVTM, ANQGSEA. The CDR3 has 13 residues. V lost 4 bases and J lost 8; bases outside the gene matches: 5. CDR3 loop: CSVARDRDSPLHF. The DNA for the CDR3 is TGCAGCGTTGCCCGGGACAGAGATTCACCCCTCCACTTT. Looking up the rest from reference TRBV29-1 and TRBJ1-6 gives the full variable domain: SAVISQKPSRDICQRGTSLTIQCQVDSQVTMMFWYRQQPGQSLTLIATANQGSEATYESGFVIDKFPISRPNLTFSTLTVSNMSPEDSSIYLCSVARDRDSPLHFGNGTRLTVT.

The gene calls are TRBV6-5 and TRBJ1-1; a weak D match, TRBD1 (5 bases). Germline CDR1 MNHEY, CDR2 SVGAGI. The V end was cut by 4 bases, the J end by 2 bases, with 11 bases between. The CDR3 is 14 amino acids. The DNA for the CDR3 is TGTGCCAGCAGTTTTAGACAGACCAACACTGAAGCTTTCTTT. Protein sequence: CASSFRQTNTEAFF.

V usage is TRBV29-1 and J usage is TRBJ2-3; D may be TRBD1 or TRBD2 (5 bases each). The CDR3 spans 15 residues. Deletions cut 7 bases from V and 3 bases from J, with 20 bases between. Per the germline V gene, CDR1 is SQVTM and CDR2 is ANQGSEA. CDR3 sequence: CSAAGLLGGTDTQYF. The CDR3 DNA is TGCAGCGCCGCAGGTCTTCTTGGGGGTACAGATACGCAGTATTTT.

The chain couples TRBV7-2 to TRBJ2-7, with TRBD2 matching over 10 bases. Germline trimming cut 2 bases from V and 12 bases from J; bases unmatched to any gene: 7. The CDR3 runs 13 residues. CDR1 and CDR2 from the germline V gene are SGHTA and FQGNSA. The CDR3 sequence is CASSLLAGAPWYF. CDR3 sequence (DNA): TGTGCCAGCAGCTTACTAGCGGGGGCCCCGTGGTACTTC.

The chain links TRBV4-3 to TRBJ1-1; D remains ambiguous. There are 16 residues in the CDR3. The germline V gene encodes CDR1 LGHNA and CDR2 YSLEER. Trimming removed 0 bases at V and 0 bases at J, with 11 bases between. The CDR3 sequence is CASSQDPRTMNTEAFF. CDR3 DNA sequence: TGCGCCAGCAGCCAAGATCCCCGGACGATGAACACTGAAGCTTTCTTT.

The chain has TRBV2 and TRBJ2-2, with a tentative D call TRBD2 (5 bases). V dropped 6 bases and J dropped 0 bases, with 8 bases sitting between them. The V gene's germline CDR1 is SNHLY and CDR2 FYNNEI. The CDR3 is made up of 14 amino acids. The CDR3 is CASRWTSNTGELFF. CDR3 bases: TGTGCCAGCAGGTGGACTTCGAACACCGGGGAGCTGTTTTTT.

The CDR3: CASSPSGGSHNEQFF. The CDR3 bases are TGTGCCAGCAGCCCCAGCGGGGGGTCCCACAATGAGCAGTTCTTC. This sequence joins TRBV7-2 and TRBJ2-1; 9 bases are shared with TRBD2. V dropped 5 bases and J dropped 5; count of bases not matched to a gene: 7. The germline CDR1 and CDR2 sequences are SGHTA and FQGNSA. This CDR3 comprises 15 residues.

This chain links TRBV5-5 with TRBJ2-1; D tentatively fits TRBD1 or TRBD2 (5 bases each). CDR1 is SGHKS, CDR2 YYEKEE, per germline (reference sequence). This CDR3 comprises 12 residues. Trimming took 4 bases from V and 16 from J, leaving 18 bases between them. CDR3: CASSRRDAVHFF. CDR3 nucleotides: TGTGCCAGCAGCCGCCGGGACGCCGTGCATTTCTTC.

The chain couples TRBV7-9 to TRBJ1-2; the match to TRBD1 covers 8 bases. V lost 4 bases to trimming and J lost 6 bases; unmatched junction nucleotides: 7. The CDR3 contains 14 residues. CDR1 SEHNR and CDR2 FQNEAQ come from the germline V gene (reference sequence). CDR3 in amino acids: CASSSYRGADGYTF. The CDR3 nucleotides read TGTGCCAGCAGCTCCTACAGGGGGGCGGATGGCTACACCTTC.

The chain has TRBV2 and TRBJ2-1; 9 nucleotides match TRBD1. The germline V gene encodes CDR1 SNHLY and CDR2 FYNNEI. The CDR3 has 12 amino acids. J lost 8 bases, V lost 6 bases, and 2 bases had no gene match. The CDR3 here is CASRGQGHEQFF. CDR3 nucleotides: TGTGCCAGCAGAGGACAGGGGCATGAGCAGTTCTTC.

The chain joins TRBV7-9 to TRBJ2-2, with 8 bases identical to TRBD1. Germline CDR1 is SEHNR and CDR2 is FQNEAQ (reference sequence). Germline trimming cut 3 bases from V and 4 bases from J; bases unmatched to any gene: 7. The CDR3 is 16 residues long. The CDR3 DNA reads TGTGCCAGCAGCTTCAAACGAACAGGGGGCACCGGGGAGCTGTTTTTT. Translating gives CASSFKRTGGTGELFF.

This clonotype showed up just once. This chain uses TRBV25-1 with TRBJ1-2; D not resolved. V was pared by 0 bases and J by 7 bases, with 12 bases between. Germline values: CDR1 MGHDK, CDR2 SYGVNS. This CDR3 spans 14 amino acids. CDR3 loop: CASSEYPSLSGYTF. CDR3 in DNA: TGTGCCAGCAGTGAATACCCTTCTTTATCTGGCTACACCTTC.

This chain joins TRBV7-8 and TRBJ1-5; perhaps TRBD1 as D (5 bases). V was shortened by 0 bases and J by 6 bases, with 12 bases between the two germline ends. Germline V CDR1 and CDR2: SGHVS, FQNEAQ. This CDR3 comprises 15 residues. The chain's CDR3 is CASSLAQGAGQPQHF. The CDR3 DNA reads TGTGCCAGCAGCTTAGCTCAGGGTGCCGGTCAGCCCCAGCATTTT.

The chain carries TRBV29-1 and TRBJ2-5; D is unclear. The CDR3 loop spans 15 amino acids. Germline loops: CDR1 SQVTM, CDR2 ANQGSEA. The V and J ends lost 0 bases and 0 bases respectively, with 11 bases between them. CDR3 loop: CSVEEQLLYQETQYF. As DNA, the CDR3 is TGCAGCGTTGAAGAACAGCTGCTATACCAAGAGACCCAGTACTTC.

V usage is TRBV7-2 and J usage is TRBJ1-1; D call uncertain. Germline V gene lookup returns CDR1 SGHTA and CDR2 FQGNSA. V was clipped by 3 bases and J by 10 bases, with 12 bases between them. The CDR3 spans 12 residues. The CDR3 DNA reads as TGTGCCAGCAGCTTTGCGGGCCGACCAGCTTTCTTT. This encodes CASSFAGRPAFF.

This clonotype was detected only once. The gene calls are TRBV10-3 and TRBJ2-1; TRBD1 aligns across 10 bases. The trim removed 10 bases at V and 8 bases at J, leaving 8 bases unmatched. Germline-derived CDR1 and CDR2 are ENHRY and SYGVKD. The CDR3 length is 13 residues. The CDR3 region is CASEGTGAYEQFF. The CDR3 nucleotides read TGTGCCAGTGAGGGGACAGGGGCTTATGAGCAGTTCTTC.

V gene TRBV3-1 combines with J gene TRBJ1-6, with D unclear. The CDR3 contains 14 residues. V was trimmed by 4 bases and J by 0 bases, leaving 4 bases between them. The germline V gene has CDR1 LGHDT and CDR2 YNNKEL (reference sequence). For the CDR3, the DNA is TGTGCCAGCAGCCCGAGCTCCTATAATTCACCCCTCCACTTT. Its translation: CASSPSSYNSPLHF.

The chain carries TRBV5-6 and TRBJ2-7, with D possibly being TRBD2 (6 bases). The CDR3 covers 14 residues. Germline CDR1 SGHDT, CDR2 YYEEEE. Trimming pared 4 bases from V and 3 bases from J, leaving 14 bases between. The CDR3 bases are TGTGCCAGCAGCCAAGGCGCCGGGGGCTACGAGCAGTACTTC. Its translation: CASSQGAGGYEQYF.

This clonotype was detected only once. V and J are TRBV14 and TRBJ2-1; possible D gene TRBD1, 6 bases. Per the germline V gene, CDR1 is SGHDN and CDR2 is FVKESK. The CDR3 contains 16 residues. V was clipped by 2 bases and J by 6 bases, with 17 bases between them. CDR3 in amino acids: CASSQTGQTILNEQFF. The CDR3 DNA sequence: TGTGCCAGCAGCCAAACTGGACAGACTATCCTCAATGAGCAGTTCTTC.